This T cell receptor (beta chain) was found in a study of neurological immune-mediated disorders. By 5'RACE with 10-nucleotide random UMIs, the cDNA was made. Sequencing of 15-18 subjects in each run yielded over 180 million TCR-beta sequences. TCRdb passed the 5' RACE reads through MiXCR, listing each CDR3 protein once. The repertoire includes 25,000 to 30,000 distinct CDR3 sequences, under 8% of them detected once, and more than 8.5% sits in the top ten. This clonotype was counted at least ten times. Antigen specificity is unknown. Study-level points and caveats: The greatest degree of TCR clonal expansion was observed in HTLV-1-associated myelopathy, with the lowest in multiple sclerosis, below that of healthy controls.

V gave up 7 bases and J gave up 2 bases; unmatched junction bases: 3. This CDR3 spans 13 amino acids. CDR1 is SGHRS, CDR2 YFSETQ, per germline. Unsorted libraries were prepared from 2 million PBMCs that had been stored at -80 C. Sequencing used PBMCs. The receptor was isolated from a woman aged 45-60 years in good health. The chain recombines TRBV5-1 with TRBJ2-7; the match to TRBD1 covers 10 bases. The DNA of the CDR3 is TGCGCCAGCGGGACAGGGGTCCCCTACGAGCAGTACTTC. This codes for CASGTGVPYEQYF.